The rows below give T cell receptor beta chains drawn from one sample of a study of cytomegalovirus exposure and HLA in healthy donors. Assay used: immunoSEQ multiplex PCR; TCRdb lists only in-frame clones, some missing. The repertoire holds roughly 180,000 clones, roughly a tenth seen once, with roughly 1.3% in the top ten. The sequenced sample consisted of PBMCs. These receptor sequences come from a woman under 40 in good health and CMV-seropositive. Each CDR3 is given with its conserved first and last residue. A D gene is named only where the DNA matches it firmly. A row's size may be missing; if present it is once, few, many or a size class.

>TRBD1|few|TRBJ1-1|TRBV6-4
TGTGCCAGCAGTACCCCGACAGGGTTGTTTGATGAAGCTTTCTTT
CASSTPTGLFDEAFF
>.|few|TRBJ2-7|TRBV7-9
TGTGCCAGCAGCTCGACGGGTTCCTACGAGCAGTACTTC
CASSSTGSYEQYF
>.|.|TRBJ2-7|TRBV10-3
TGTGCCACAGGGGGGAGCTCATACGAGCAGTACTTC
CATGGSSYEQYF
>TRBD2|.|TRBJ2-7|TRBV5-1
TGCGCCAGCAGCTTGGGTGGGACTAGCGGGTCCTACGAGCAGTACTTC
CASSLGGTSGSYEQYF
>TRBD2|few|TRBJ2-4|TRBV2
TGTGCCAGCAGTGAAGTTGAGGGCGGGAGTCCCCAAAACATTCAGTACTTC
CASSEVEGGSPQNIQYF
>.|few|TRBJ2-1|TRBV15
TGTGCCCCCAGCAGTGCCATTCCCTTCGGTGAGCAGTTCTTC
CAPSSAIPFGEQFF
>.|few|TRBJ2-7|TRBV2
TGTGCCAGCAGTGAGGTCACATACTCCTACGAGCAGTACTTC
CASSEVTYSYEQYF
>.|.|TRBJ1-5|TRBV30
TGTGCCTGGAGTCAGAAGGGGGTGAGGAGCAATCAGCCCCAGCATTTT
CAWSQKGVRSNQPQHF
>TRBD1|.|TRBJ1-2|TRBV7-9
TGTGCCAGCAGCTGGGACAGGGTGGACTATGGCTACACCTTC
CASSWDRVDYGYTF
>.|.|TRBJ2-7|TRBV11-2
TGTGCCAGCAGCCACAGATCCTACGAGCAGTACTTC
CASSHRSYEQYF
>.|.|TRBJ2-5|TRBV6-1
TGTGCCAGCAAAAGTCCGGGGAGAGAGACCCAGTACTTC
CASKSPGRETQYF
>.|.|TRBJ1-2|TRBV5-6
TGTGCCAGCAGCTTGGATGGGGGGATTTATGGCTACACCTTC
CASSLDGGIYGYTF
>.|few|TRBJ1-2|TRBV7-2
TGTGCCAGCAGCTTAAGGAACACAGGAAACTATGGCTACACCTTC
CASSLRNTGNYGYTF
>.|few|TRBJ1-2|TRBV6-6
TGTGCCAGCAGTTACGGTCGGTCCCTAGGTGGCTACACCTTC
CASSYGRSLGGYTF
>.|.|TRBJ1-1|TRBV27
TGTGCCAGCGCACTAACAGGGTCGGACACTGAAGCTTTCTTT
CASALTGSDTEAFF
>TRBD1|.|TRBJ1-3|TRBV6-1
TGTGCCAGCAGTGGGGGACAGGGGCGCACCATATATTTT
CASSGGQGRTIYF
>.|.|TRBJ2-3|TRBV5-4
TGTGCCAGCAGCTCAGAGGAGGGACCGCGCCTAGATACGCAGTATTTT
CASSSEEGPRLDTQYF
>.|few|TRBJ2-1|TRBV18
TGTGCCAGCTCACCAACAGTAGACAATGAGCAGTTCTTC
CASSPTVDNEQFF
>TRBD1|.|TRBJ2-3|TRBV2
TGTGCCAGCAGTAAGGGACAGGGGGCAGATACGCAGTATTTT
CASSKGQGADTQYF
>.|few|TRBJ2-5|TRBV28
TGTGCCAGCAGTTCAGCCGGGGAGACCCAGTACTTC
CASSSAGETQYF
>.|.|TRBJ2-3|TRBV7-9
TGTGCCAGCAGCTTACTTAGCACAGATACGCAGTATTTT
CASSLLSTDTQYF
>.|few|TRBJ2-1|TRBV27
TGTGCCAGCAGTTTATCAGCGTCCTCCTACAATGAGCAGTTCTTC
CASSLSASSYNEQFF
>TRBD1|.|TRBJ2-7|TRBV5-1
TGCGCCAGCCGACGACAGGGTCCGTACGAGCAGTACTTC
CASRRQGPYEQYF
>.|.|TRBJ2-1|TRBV6-5
TGTGCCAGCAGAGCCCGGGGGGCGGAGAATGAGCAGTTCTTC
CASRARGAENEQFF
>TRBD1|.|TRBJ1-5|TRBV30
TGTGCCTGGCCGGGACAGATGATCAATCAGCCCCAGCATTTT
CAWPGQMINQPQHF
>TRBD1|few|TRBJ2-7|TRBV27
TGTGCCAGCAGTTTAGTCAGGGGGTCGGGGGAGCAGTACTTC
CASSLVRGSGEQYF
>TRBD2|.|TRBJ2-3|TRBV6-1
TGTGCCAGCAGTCTGACTAGCGGGAATACAGATACGCAGTATTTT
CASSLTSGNTDTQYF
>.|.|TRBJ1-2|TRBV6-5
TGTGCCAGCAGCTCCGACAACGGTCGCTACTATGGCTACACCTTC
CASSSDNGRYYGYTF
>TRBD2|.|TRBJ2-1|TRBV2
TGTGCCAGCAGTGACCCGACTAGCGGGAGAAGGGGGGGTTACAATGAGCAGTTCTTC
CASSDPTSGRRGGYNEQFF
>.|.|TRBJ2-1|TRBV19
TGTGCCAGTAGTCCCCCTTACAATGAGCAGTTCTTC
CASSPPYNEQFF
>TRBD2|few|TRBJ2-3|TRBV5-1
TGCGCCACTGGACTAGCGGGGGGGTTAAGCACAGATACGCAGTATTTT
CATGLAGGLSTDTQYF
>.|.|TRBJ2-5|TRBV18
TGTGCCAGCTCACCACCTACTTGGGAGACCCAGTACTTC
CASSPPTWETQYF
>.|.|TRBJ2-7|TRBV10-3
TGTGCCATCAGTGAGGGCCTAGCGTCCTCCTACGAGCAGTACTTC
CAISEGLASSYEQYF
>TRBD2|.|TRBJ2-5|TRBV7-9
TGTGCCAGCAGCAAGACTAGCGGGAGGCGGGGAGAGACCCAGTACTTC
CASSKTSGRRGETQYF
>TRBD1|.|TRBJ2-3|TRBV5-1
TGCGCCAGCAGCCCGACAGGGCTCTGGGATACGCAGTATTTT
CASSPTGLWDTQYF
>TRBD1|few|TRBJ2-7|TRBV9
TGTGCCAGCAGCTCTCGGACAGGCCGTGATGGGGGAGAGCAGTACTTC
CASSSRTGRDGGEQYF
>.|few|TRBJ2-3|TRBV21-1
TGTGCCAGCAGCAAAAGAGGGGGCAGAACAGATACGCAGTATTTT
CASSKRGGRTDTQYF
>TRBD1|few|TRBJ1-4|TRBV15
TGTGCCACCAGCATTGACGGGACAGGGCATGAAAAACTGTTTTTT
CATSIDGTGHEKLFF
>TRBD1|few|TRBJ1-1|TRBV5-8
TGTGCCAGCAGCTTGGTCAGGGGGATGGCTTTCTTT
CASSLVRGMAFF
>.|few|TRBJ2-7|TRBV29-1
TGCAGCGCTACAGTGAAGGCCCCCTACGAGCAGTACTTC
CSATVKAPYEQYF
>TRBD2|.|TRBJ2-1|TRBV19
TGTGCCAGTAGAAATTCGGGCTCGGGAGGGTCCTACAATGAGCAGTTCTTC
CASRNSGSGGSYNEQFF
>.|.|TRBJ1-1|TRBV2
TGTGCCAGCAGCCTCGATTTGAGCACTGAAGCTTTCTTT
CASSLDLSTEAFF
>TRBD1|few|TRBJ2-7|TRBV6-5
TGTGCCAGCAGCTACAGGGGATTTTCCTCCTACGAGCAGTACTTC
CASSYRGFSSYEQYF
>TRBD1|.|TRBJ1-5|TRBV5-1
TGCGCCAGCAGCCCGGACAGGGGGCGAAATCAGCCCCAGCATTTT
CASSPDRGRNQPQHF
>.|few|TRBJ2-7|TRBV18
TGTGCCAGCTCACCGCCTAGCGGAAGGGGGGACGAGCAGTACTTC
CASSPPSGRGDEQYF
>TRBD1|.|TRBJ2-1|TRBV30
TGTGCCTGGAGTGACAGGGGATACAATGAGCAGTTCTTC
CAWSDRGYNEQFF
>.|.|TRBJ1-1|TRBV4-1
TGCGCCAGCAGCCACCCAAGCACGGTAATGAACACTGAAGCTTTCTTT
CASSHPSTVMNTEAFF
>.|few|TRBJ2-5|TRBV7-2
TGTGCCAGCAGCTCTGAATCGAGACTAGGAATGAACCAGTACTTC
CASSSESRLGMNQYF
>TRBD1|.|TRBJ1-4|TRBV7-9
TGTGCCAGCAGCCTCCAGGGGGAACTGTTTTTT
CASSLQGELFF
>TRBD1|few|TRBJ1-1|TRBV5-1
TGCGCCAGCAGCCGCACCGGGACAGCGAACACTGAAGCTTTCTTT
CASSRTGTANTEAFF
>.|few|TRBJ2-2|TRBV19
TGTGCCAGTAGTATTCCCCAACAGGGAGACACCGGGGAGCTGTTTTTT
CASSIPQQGDTGELFF
>.|.|TRBJ1-5|TRBV19
TGTGCCAGTAGTATGGGGGACGGGAGACATCAGCCCCAGCATTTT
CASSMGDGRHQPQHF
>.|few|TRBJ2-1|TRBV19
TGTGCCAGTGTAGGGCAGAGGGAGGAGCAGTTCTTC
CASVGQREEQFF
>.|few|TRBJ2-1|TRBV2
TGTGCCAGCAGTGGTCCACCTCATAGCTTCTTC
CASSGPPHSFF